What follows are 4 T cell receptor beta chains derived from one specimen sequenced in a study of blood T cells in healthy people across ages. A second PCR of 7 to 11 cycles used a sample-barcoded 5' primer and a J-beta primer mix. From the 5' RACE reads, TCRdb called clonotypes with MiXCR, one entry per CDR3 protein. The sample yields more than 700,000 distinct CDR3 sequences, 50% to 65% seen once. Sequenced: blood. The receptors come from a man older than 75 in good health.

This clonotype was detected only a few times. CDR3 amino acids: CASSYSSAHRYAYF. The CDR3 nucleotides read TGTGCCAGCAGTTACTCGTCAGCTCACAGATACGCGTATTTT. The V and J genes are TRBV6-5 and TRBJ2-3; no definite D call. With 0 bases removed from V and 14 bases from J, the gap between germline ends came to 18 bases. Germline V gives CDR1 MNHEY, CDR2 SVGAGI. This CDR3 has 14 residues.

The chain is built from TRBV28 and TRBJ1-2; D unclear. This CDR3 is built from 12 residues. Germline CDR1 is MDHEN and CDR2 is SYDVKM. V was shortened by 4 bases and J by 5 bases, with 8 bases between the two germline ends. The CDR3 region is CASSWVQYGYTF. The CDR3 nucleotides read TGTGCCAGCAGTTGGGTACAGTATGGCTACACCTTC.

The V and J genes are TRBV24-1 and TRBJ2-1; D perhaps matches TRBD1 (6 bases). The CDR3 extends over 17 amino acids. With 4 bases removed from V and 0 bases from J, the gap between germline ends came to 15 bases. Looked up from germline, CDR1 is KGHDR and CDR2 is SFDVKD. In DNA, the CDR3 is TGTGCCACCAGTGACCCCCGACGGACAGCCTCCTACAATGAGCAGTTCTTC. Amino acid sequence: CATSDPRRTASYNEQFF.

This clonotype showed up just a few times. The gene calls are TRBV7-2 and TRBJ2-6; a weak D match, TRBD2 (7 bases). The CDR3 extends over 18 amino acids. CDR1 and CDR2 (germline): SGHTA, FQGNSA. V was clipped by 0 bases and J by 4 bases, with 16 bases between them. The CDR3 bases are TGTGCCAGCAGCTTAGCGGGGGGGGCGAATGCAGGGGCCAACGTCCTGACTTTC. Its translation: CASSLAGGANAGANVLTF.